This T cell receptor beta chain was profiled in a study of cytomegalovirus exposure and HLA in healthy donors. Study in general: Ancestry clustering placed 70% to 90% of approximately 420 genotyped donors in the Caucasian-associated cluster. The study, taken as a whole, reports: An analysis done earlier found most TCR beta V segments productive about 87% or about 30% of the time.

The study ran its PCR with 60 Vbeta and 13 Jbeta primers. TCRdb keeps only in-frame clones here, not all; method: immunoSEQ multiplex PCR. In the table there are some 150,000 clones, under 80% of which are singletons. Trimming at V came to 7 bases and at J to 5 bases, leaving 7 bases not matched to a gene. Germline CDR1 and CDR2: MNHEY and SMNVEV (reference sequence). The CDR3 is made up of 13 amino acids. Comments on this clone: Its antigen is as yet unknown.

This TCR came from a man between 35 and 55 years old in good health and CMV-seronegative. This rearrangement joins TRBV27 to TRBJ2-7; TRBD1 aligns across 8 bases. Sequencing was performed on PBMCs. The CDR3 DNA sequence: TGTGCCAGCAACCAACAGGGGGTAAACGAGCAGTACTTC. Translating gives CASNQQGVNEQYF.